These T cell receptor beta chains were read from a single sample in a study of ipilimumab plus nivolumab after autologous stem cell transplantation. Sequencing used immunoSEQ multiplex PCR; TCRdb keeps in-frame clones, though not all of them. The sample lists 9,500 to 15,000 clones; 70% to 80% were seen once. The starting material was PBMCs, obtained in a trial of ipilimumab plus nivolumab as post-transplant consolidation. The receptors originated from a male donor with multiple myeloma. The conserved cysteine and the conserved F or W are not part of the CDR3 here. D genes are given only for firm matches.

d_call v_call cdr3_aa
. TRBV5-4 ASSLMRVEKAEAF
. TRBV27 ASRKVGSGNTIY
. TRBV10-3 AISDTGGSYGYT
. TRBV7-9 ASITTNGANVLT
TRBD2 TRBV30 AWSVISGGPGETQY
TRBD1 TRBV19 ASSTPDRGRRAF
. TRBV6-5 ASSYDRPGGELF
. TRBV5-6 ASSPSGGEAF
. TRBV5-6 ASSLRGTEAF
TRBD2 TRBV11-2 ASGSAGGTDTQY
. TRBV11-3 ASSSYHGYEQY
. TRBV5-1 ASSLLGELF
TRBD2 TRBV9 ASSPRGGSGGSYEQY
. TRBV5-6 ASSLARAYNEQF
TRBD1 TRBV7-8 ASSLEGGLNGEQF
. TRBV7-9 ASSQVGDTEAF
TRBD1 TRBV27 ASSRGQNYGYT
TRBD2 TRBV7-2 ASSTRMTSGGYEQY
. TRBV4-1 ASSQATVIYGYT
. TRBV30 AWSTGRPYYEQY
TRBD1 TRBV5-6 ASSTGTGPQETQY
TRBD1 TRBV6-6 ASSYRDRGDTEAF
TRBD2 TRBV12-5 ASRLEAGRGGYEQY
TRBD1 TRBV29-1 SVENRGLSDTQY
. TRBV7-2 ASSDYSNQPQH
TRBD1 TRBV7-8 ASSRQGARSNQPQH
TRBD1 TRBV11-3 ASSFETGVNNEQF
. TRBV19 ASSIGGRNNQPQH
TRBD2 TRBV2 ASSEEESSGGVYNEQF
. TRBV5-5 ASSSPPGVGEQY
TRBD1 TRBV19 ASTYPGTGFNQPQH
. TRBV18 ASSLSREGQPQH
. TRBV12-2 ASRLSGSGRETQY
TRBD1 TRBV5-1 ASSLSPQGQGAMAF
. TRBV30 AWSRQAEQF
. TRBV10-2 ASSESAAAGSNTIY
. TRBV18 ASSPREGEAF
TRBD2 TRBV10-3 AISDLQAGGDNEQF
TRBD2 TRBV9 ASTPSGRPQETQY
TRBD1 TRBV19 ASRTAGGRETQY
. TRBV7-2 ASSVLRDTWV
. TRBV2 ASSERTAGGNIQY
TRBD1 TRBV30 AWGTDYGYT
. TRBV11-2 ASSLRGADEQF
TRBD2 TRBV4-1 ASSHRLAGEGRQETQY
. TRBV6-5 ASSYRGHTEAF
. TRBV7-7 ASSLVGAGETQY
. TRBV4-1 ASSQDSGGATLNYGYT
. TRBV11-3 ASSLDPEGEQY
. TRBV6-5 ASSLRDHEQY
TRBD1 TRBV5-4 ASSPGQGSDTQY
. TRBV19 ASSINPRDRLIIDEQF
. TRBV30 AWSVSTKQF